Shown below are 3 T cell receptor beta chains from a single sample sequenced in a study of T cells in Graves' hyperthyroidism and ophthalmopathy. RNA transcripts served as the template for amplifying TCR beta CDR3 regions. The study used the HTBI primer set for a first-round RT-PCR of the TCR CDR3. TCRdb reprocessed the multiplex PCR reads via MiXCR and lists one record per CDR3 protein. This table has 550,000 to 800,000 distinct CDR3 sequences, about a sixth appearing once. The sequenced material came from blood. The receptors were sampled from a man between 18 and 29 years old with Graves' hyperthyroidism.

This clonotype was detected many times. This chain uses TRBV20-1 with TRBJ1-1; no definite D call. The CDR3 sequence is 13 residues long. The germline V and J ends were trimmed by 6 bases and 1 base, with 12 bases remaining between them. The germline CDR1 and CDR2 sequences are DFQATT and SNEGSKA (reference sequence). The CDR3 nucleotides read TGCAGTGCCGCGGACCTTAAGAACACTGAAGCTTTCTTT. Protein product: CSAADLKNTEAFF.

This clonotype occurred many times. J is TRBJ2-3 and V is TRBV30; 9 bases are a match to TRBD1. The CDR3 consists of 13 residues. V shed 4 bases and J 5 bases; nucleotides not matched to a gene: 4. The germline V gene encodes CDR1 GTSNPN and CDR2 SVGIG (reference sequence). DNA for the CDR3: TGTGCCTGGAACAGGGGGCTTGGAGATACGCAGTATTTT. Protein: CAWNRGLGDTQYF.

The chain links TRBV29-1 to TRBJ2-2; D is ambiguous. The V and J ends lost 6 bases and 0 bases respectively, with 5 bases between them. CDR1 and CDR2 from the germline V gene are SQVTM and ANQGSEA. The CDR3 totals 12 residues. CDR3 in DNA: TGCAGCGTGGCAGCGAACACCGGGGAGCTGTTTTTT. This sequence encodes CSVAANTGELFF.